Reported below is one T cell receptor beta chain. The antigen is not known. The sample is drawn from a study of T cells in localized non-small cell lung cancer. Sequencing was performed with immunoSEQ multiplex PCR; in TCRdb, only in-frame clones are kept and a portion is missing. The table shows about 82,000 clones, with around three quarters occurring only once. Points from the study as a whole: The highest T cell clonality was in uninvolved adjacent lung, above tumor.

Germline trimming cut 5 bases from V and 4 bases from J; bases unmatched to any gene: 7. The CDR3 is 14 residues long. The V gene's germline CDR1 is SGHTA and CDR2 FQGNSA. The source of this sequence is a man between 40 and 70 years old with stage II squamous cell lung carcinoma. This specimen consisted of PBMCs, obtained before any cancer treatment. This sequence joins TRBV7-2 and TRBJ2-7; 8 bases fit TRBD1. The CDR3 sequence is CASSRDRGRYEQYF. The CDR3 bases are TGTGCCAGCAGCCGCGACAGGGGTCGGTACGAGCAGTACTTC.